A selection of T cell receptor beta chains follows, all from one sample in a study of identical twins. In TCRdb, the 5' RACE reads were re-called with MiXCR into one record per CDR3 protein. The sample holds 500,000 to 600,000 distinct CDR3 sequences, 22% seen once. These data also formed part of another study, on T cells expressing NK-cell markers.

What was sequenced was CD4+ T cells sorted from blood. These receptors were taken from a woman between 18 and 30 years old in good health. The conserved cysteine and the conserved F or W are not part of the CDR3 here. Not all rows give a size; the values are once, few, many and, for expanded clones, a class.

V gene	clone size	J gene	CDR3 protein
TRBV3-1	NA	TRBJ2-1	ASSPAGMREQF
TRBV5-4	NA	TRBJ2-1	ASSYNMASGGLSSYNEQF
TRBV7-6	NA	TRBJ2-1	ASSPRPANAEQF
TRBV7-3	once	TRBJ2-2	ASSPGLAGIGRELF
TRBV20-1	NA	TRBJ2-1	SARVPGVNEQF
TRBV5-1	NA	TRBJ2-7	ASRPHTGDEQY
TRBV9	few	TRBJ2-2	ASTRWTGSTGELF
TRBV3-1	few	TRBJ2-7	ASSQDRVRGREQY
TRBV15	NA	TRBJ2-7	ATSRDKGRIRGGSYEQY
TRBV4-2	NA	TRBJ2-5	ASGPGGTGEETQY
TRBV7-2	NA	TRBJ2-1	ASRSQGTSGIPQEQF
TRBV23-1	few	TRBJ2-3	ASSQLRYRASTDTQY
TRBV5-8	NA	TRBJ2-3	ASTLGTSGTTDTQY
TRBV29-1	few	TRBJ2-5	SVEDWTGEETQY
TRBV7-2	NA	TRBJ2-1	ASSLDSGRRKGEQF
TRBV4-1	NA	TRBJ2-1	ASSQGRGGPYEQF
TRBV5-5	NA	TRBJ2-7	ASSLQTVSYEQY
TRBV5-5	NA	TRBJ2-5	ASSLYSEETQY
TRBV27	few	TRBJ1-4	ASSLAGPNEKLF
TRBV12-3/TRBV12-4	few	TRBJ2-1	ACSLGLAGGKKHNEQF
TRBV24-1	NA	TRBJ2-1	ATSVFGLAGGAYNEQF
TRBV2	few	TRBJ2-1	ASKKRLAGDNEQF
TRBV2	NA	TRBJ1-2	ASSDSDRGGPIT
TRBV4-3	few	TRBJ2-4	ASSQEKELVGKNIQY
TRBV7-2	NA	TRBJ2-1	ASSRGSQSNEQF
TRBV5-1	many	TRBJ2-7	ASSQEAYEQY
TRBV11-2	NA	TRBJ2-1	ASSLPASSYNEQF
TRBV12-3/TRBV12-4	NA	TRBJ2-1	ASSSITRDEQF
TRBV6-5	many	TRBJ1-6	ASSSQGISFLNSPLH
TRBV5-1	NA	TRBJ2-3	ASKADGGTDTQY
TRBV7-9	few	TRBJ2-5	ASSSPPEGNGETQY
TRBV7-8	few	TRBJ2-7	ASSSFGRPAYEQY
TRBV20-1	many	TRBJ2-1	SARGLAGRSYNEQF
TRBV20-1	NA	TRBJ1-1	SARRGAFTEAF
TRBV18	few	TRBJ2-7	ASSPQTGQPSYEQY
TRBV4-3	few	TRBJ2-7	ASSQPGQGMSEQY
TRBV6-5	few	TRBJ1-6	ASSFGQGRRSPLH
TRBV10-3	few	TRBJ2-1	AISEEGLPNNNEQF
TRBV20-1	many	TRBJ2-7	SAYDVGGEQY
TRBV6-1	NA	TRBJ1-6	ASSEGRTDSPLH